This T cell receptor (beta chain) was documented in a study of OX40 agonist ivuxolimab in advanced cancers. Study details: Cancers in dose escalation were hepatocellular, melanoma, renal cell and head and neck. Patients achieving partial responses numbered three: one hepatocellular carcinoma case and two cutaneous melanoma cases.

Generated by immunoSEQ multiplex PCR, the TCRdb table keeps only in-frame clones and is missing some. This table holds tens of thousands of clones, around 90% found once. Blood was sampled at baseline, cycle 4 day 1, and cycle 7 day 1. A remark on this clone: Its antigen remains unknown.

General study points: The antigen specificity of the peripheral T cells (those that were expanded) was not determined.

From germline, CDR1 is SGHAT and CDR2 FQNNGV. This CDR3 has 17 amino acids. V shed 5 bases, J shed 3 bases, and the junction held 11 bases outside the gene matches. The chain uses TRBV11-2 and TRBJ2-1, with TRBD1 matching over 9 bases. This sample comprised CD4+ or CD8+ T cells sorted from blood, obtained in a trial of the OX40 agonist ivuxolimab. The receptor's source is an adult with an advanced solid tumor such as melanoma, head and neck, liver or kidney cancer. In DNA, the CDR3 is TGTGCCAGCAGCCCCTCCGGACAGGGGACTTTCTACAATGAGCAGTTCTTC. Its translation: CASSPSGQGTFYNEQFF.